The 5 T cell receptor beta chains in this list originate from one sample, sequenced in a study of response to subunit inactivated influenza vaccine. TCRdb ran MiXCR on the RT-PCR reads and lists one entry per CDR3 protein. The sample includes about 520,000 distinct CDR3 sequences, around 25% seen only once; the top ten take 1.5% to 2%. The specimen was CD4+ T cells sorted from PBMCs, collected 5 days after vaccination. These receptors were collected from a middle-aged man who received an inactivated influenza vaccine.

The chain combines TRBV7-9 with TRBJ2-1; D is possibly TRBD1 (5 bases). V dropped 4 bases and J dropped 5 bases, with 18 bases sitting between them. Germline values: CDR1 SEHNR, CDR2 FQNEAQ (reference sequence). The CDR3 contains 16 residues. DNA for the CDR3: TGTGCCAGCAGCTCCTTATTGAGACAGAAAGACAATGAGCAGTTCTTC. It yields the protein CASSSLLRQKDNEQFF.

This clonotype was observed a handful of times. V and J are TRBV10-3 and TRBJ1-1; 10 nucleotides match TRBD1. CDR3 length: 12 amino acids. Germline V gene lookup returns CDR1 ENHRY and CDR2 SYGVKD. V was clipped by 8 bases and J by 7 bases; unmatched bases: 4. Here the CDR3 reads CAIGQGDGEAFF. The CDR3 DNA reads TGTGCCATCGGACAGGGGGATGGTGAAGCTTTCTTT.

In this sample, this clonotype turned up a few times. The V gene is TRBV6-2 or TRBV6-3, the J gene TRBJ2-1; 11 bases line up with TRBD2. V lost 2 bases to trimming and J lost 5 bases; unmatched junction nucleotides: 20. Germline-derived CDR1 and CDR2 are MNHEY and SVGEGT. This CDR3 spans 21 amino acids. The CDR3 loop reads CASSYPQLLAGVSPSHNEQFF. In nucleotides, the CDR3 is TGTGCCAGCAGTTACCCCCAGCTACTAGCGGGAGTTTCTCCATCGCACAATGAGCAGTTCTTC.

There are a few counts of this clonotype. The chain employs TRBV3-1 and TRBJ2-6, with D perhaps TRBD1 or TRBD2 (5 bases each). The CDR3 is made up of 18 amino acids. Germline CDR1 and CDR2: LGHDT and YNNKEL (reference sequence). Trimming shortened V by 0 bases and J by 0 bases, and 12 bases separated the two germline ends. The CDR3 reads CASSQDRDALSGANVLTF. The CDR3 DNA reads as TGTGCCAGCAGCCAAGATCGGGACGCCCTCTCTGGGGCCAACGTCCTGACTTTC.

This clonotype has a handful of counts. The rearrangement links TRBV6-1 to TRBJ2-3; the match to TRBD2 covers 11 bases. The CDR3 sequence is 14 residues long. Germline CDR1 is MNHNS and CDR2 is SASEGT. Losses at the gene ends were 6 bases for V and 6 bases for J; bases not matched to a gene: 5. CDR3 loop: CASRTSGARDTQYF. The CDR3 DNA reads as TGTGCCAGCAGGACTAGCGGGGCCCGGGATACGCAGTATTTT.